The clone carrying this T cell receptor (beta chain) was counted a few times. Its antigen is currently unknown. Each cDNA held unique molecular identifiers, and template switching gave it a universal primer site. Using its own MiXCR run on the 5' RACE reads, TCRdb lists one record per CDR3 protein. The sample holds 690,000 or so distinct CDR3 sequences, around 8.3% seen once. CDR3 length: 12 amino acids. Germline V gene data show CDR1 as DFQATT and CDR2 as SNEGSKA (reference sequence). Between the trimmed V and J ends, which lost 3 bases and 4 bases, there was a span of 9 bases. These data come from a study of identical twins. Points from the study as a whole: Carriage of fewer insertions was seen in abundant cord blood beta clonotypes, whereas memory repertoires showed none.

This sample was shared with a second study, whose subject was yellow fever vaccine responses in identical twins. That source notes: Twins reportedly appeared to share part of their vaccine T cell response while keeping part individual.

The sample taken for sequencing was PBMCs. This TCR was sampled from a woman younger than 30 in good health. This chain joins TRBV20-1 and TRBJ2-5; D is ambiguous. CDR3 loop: CSASTTLETQYF. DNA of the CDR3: TGCAGTGCTAGTACCACGCTAGAGACCCAGTACTTC.